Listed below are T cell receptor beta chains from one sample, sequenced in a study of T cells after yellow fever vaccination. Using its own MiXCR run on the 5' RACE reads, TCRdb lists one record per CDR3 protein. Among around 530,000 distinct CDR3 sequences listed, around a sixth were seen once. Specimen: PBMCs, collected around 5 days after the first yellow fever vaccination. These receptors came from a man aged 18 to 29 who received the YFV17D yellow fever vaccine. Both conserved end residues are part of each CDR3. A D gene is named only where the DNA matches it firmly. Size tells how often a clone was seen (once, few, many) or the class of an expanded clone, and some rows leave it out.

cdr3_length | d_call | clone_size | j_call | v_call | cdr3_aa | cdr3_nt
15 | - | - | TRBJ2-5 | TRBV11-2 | CASSFRGGVVETQYF | TGTGCCAGCAGCTTTCGGGGAGGTGTTGTAGAGACCCAGTACTTC
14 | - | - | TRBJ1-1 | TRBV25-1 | CASSETNWGTEAFF | TGTGCCAGCAGTGAAACGAACTGGGGCACTGAAGCTTTCTTT
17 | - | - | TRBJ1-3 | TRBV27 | CASALRGPVDSGNTIYF | TGTGCCAGCGCGTTGAGAGGACCCGTAGACTCTGGAAACACCATATATTTT
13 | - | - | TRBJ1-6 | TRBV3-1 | CASSQGRHSPLHF | TGTGCCAGCAGCCAGGGACGCCACTCACCCCTCCACTTT
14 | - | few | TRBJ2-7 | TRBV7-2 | CASSPMGVSYEQYF | TGTGCCAGCAGCCCGATGGGGGTCTCCTACGAGCAGTACTTC
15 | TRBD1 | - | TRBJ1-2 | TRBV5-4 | CASRIMGTGGGGYTF | TGTGCCAGCAGGATTATGGGGACAGGGGGCGGTGGCTACACCTTC
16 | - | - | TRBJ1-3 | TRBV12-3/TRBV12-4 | CASSLGGPPSGNTIYF | TGTGCCAGCAGTTTGGGAGGGCCTCCCTCTGGAAACACCATATATTTT
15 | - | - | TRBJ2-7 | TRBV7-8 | CASSLGTDSSYEQYF | TGTGCCAGCAGCTTGGGAACCGACAGCTCCTACGAGCAGTACTTC
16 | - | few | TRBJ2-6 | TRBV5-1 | CASSLAPGAGANVLTF | TGCGCCAGCAGCTTGGCCCCAGGGGCTGGGGCCAACGTCCTGACTTTC
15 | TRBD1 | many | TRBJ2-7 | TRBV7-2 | CASSLSFGQGYEQYF | TGTGCCAGCAGCTTAAGTTTCGGACAGGGCTACGAGCAGTACTTC
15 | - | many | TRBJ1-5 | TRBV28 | CASKQYPGPSQPQHF | TGTGCCAGCAAACAATACCCGGGCCCCAGTCAGCCCCAGCATTTT
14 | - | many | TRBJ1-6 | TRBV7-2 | CASSVGGGIPPLHF | TGTGCCAGCAGCGTAGGAGGGGGAATCCCCCCCCTCCACTTT
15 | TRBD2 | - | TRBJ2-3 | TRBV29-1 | CSAGGAGGVTDTQYF | TGCAGCGCCGGGGGAGCGGGAGGAGTCACAGATACGCAGTATTTT